This T cell receptor (beta chain) was documented in a study of OX40 agonist ivuxolimab in advanced cancers. For the study at large: Averaging about 60 years in age, with a range of roughly 23 to 80, the cohort was approximately 83% male.

Comment on this clone: Its matching antigen is unknown.

Profiling relied on immunoSEQ multiplex PCR, and the TCRdb table lists in-frame clones only, not all of them. The table has about 70,000 clones, around 82% seen once. Study-wide results and caveats: Expanded clones tended on average to be more numerous among CD8+ T cells than CD4+.

The germline gives CDR1 LNHDA, CDR2 SQIVND (reference sequence). The CDR3 is 13 amino acids. V lost 5 bases to trimming and J lost 7 bases; unmatched junction nucleotides: 4. Sequenced material: CD4+ or CD8+ T cells sorted from blood, taken in a trial of the OX40 agonist ivuxolimab. V usage is TRBV19 and J usage is TRBJ2-4; 8 nucleotides line up with TRBD1. This TCR was sampled from an adult with an advanced solid tumor such as melanoma, head and neck, liver or kidney cancer. The CDR3 is CASSRTGSNIQYF. The CDR3 DNA follows: TGTGCCAGTAGTCGGACAGGGTCCAACATTCAGTACTTC.